The 30 T cell receptor beta chains listed next were all sequenced from one sample in a study of regulatory T cells in long-lasting Graves disease. Time point in this sample: newly diagnosed GD, antithyroid drugs for less than 3 months. Generation of the TCR library employed RNA extracted from PBMCs. TCR beta libraries were built with iRepertoire HTBI primers and Arm-PCR of CDR3 regions. TCRdb processed the multiplex PCR reads anew with MiXCR; each CDR3 protein has one entry. The table shows approximately 230,000 distinct CDR3 sequences, with approximately 20% occurring only once. This specimen consisted of peripheral blood mononuclear cells (PBMCs), obtained at new diagnosis, from a patient treated with antithyroid drugs. These receptors came from a female donor with Graves disease.

The rearrangement links TRBV4-3 to TRBJ2-2; the match to TRBD1 covers 9 bases. The trim removed 0 bases at V and 7 bases at J, leaving 6 bases unmatched. Germline loops: CDR1 LGHNA, CDR2 YSLEER. There are 16 residues in the CDR3. The CDR3 spells CASSQEGGQGYGELFF. For the CDR3, the DNA is TGCGCCAGCAGCCAAGAAGGCGGACAGGGGTACGGGGAGCTGTTTTTT.

This clonotype was seen many times. This chain connects TRBV4-1 to TRBJ2-1; D not certain. The CDR3 extends over 15 amino acids. The ends were cut back, 1 base at V and 0 bases at J, with 7 bases in the middle. Germline V gives CDR1 MGHRA, CDR2 YSYEKL. CDR3 loop: CASSQGLGSYNEQFF. DNA for the CDR3: TGCGCCAGCAGCCAAGGCCTAGGCTCCTACAATGAGCAGTTCTTC.

In its sample, this clonotype was seen many times. The gene calls are TRBV20-1 and TRBJ1-4, with 10 bases that match TRBD1. V lost 6 bases, J lost 1 base, and 5 bases stayed unmatched. In germline, CDR1 is DFQATT, CDR2 SNEGSKA (reference sequence). The CDR3 contains 15 residues. The DNA for the CDR3 is TGCAGTGCGGAAGGGACAGGGGAAACTAATGAAAAACTGTTTTTT. Its protein is CSAEGTGETNEKLFF.

At least ten counts were recorded for this clonotype. The J gene is TRBJ2-1, the V gene TRBV5-1, with 13 bases fitting TRBD2. Per the germline V gene, CDR1 is SGHRS and CDR2 is YFSETQ. V lost 4 bases and J lost 3; bases outside the gene matches: 4. The CDR3 runs to 16 residues. The CDR3 nucleotides read TGCGCCAGCAGCCCCCGGACTAGCGGGAGCTACAATGAGCAGTTCTTC. Its protein product is CASSPRTSGSYNEQFF.

The chain employs TRBV5-4 and TRBJ2-1; 13 nucleotides align to TRBD2. Trimming cost V 3 bases and J 13 bases; bases outside gene matches: 13. Germline values: CDR1 SGHNT, CDR2 YYREEE (reference sequence). This CDR3 region has 16 residues. Here the CDR3 reads CASSSRTSGRAETQFF. CDR3 in DNA: TGTGCCAGCAGCTCACGGACTAGCGGGAGAGCAGAGACCCAGTTCTTC. The complete variable domain, with remaining parts taken from reference TRBV5-4 and TRBJ2-1, reads ETGVTQSPTHLIKTRGQQVTLRCSSQSGHNTVSWYQQALGQGPQFIFQYYREEENGRGNFPPRFSGLQFPNYSSELNVNALELDDSALYLCASSSRTSGRAETQFFGPGTRLTVL.

J is TRBJ2-4 and V is TRBV2; 9 bases map to TRBD2. CDR1 SNHLY and CDR2 FYNNEI come from the germline V gene. CDR3 size: 15 residues. Trimming removed 4 bases from V and 7 bases from J; junction bases left unmatched: 8. The CDR3 sequence: CASSVDRSGGNIQYF. The CDR3 DNA sequence: TGTGCCAGCAGTGTAGATAGAAGCGGGGGGAACATTCAGTACTTC.

This clonotype was counted ten times or more. V and J are TRBV11-2 and TRBJ2-7; tentatively, D is TRBD2 (6 bases). Germline V lookup: CDR1 SGHAT, CDR2 FQNNGV. Trimming shortened V by 10 bases and J by 3 bases, and 10 bases separated the two germline ends. This CDR3 has 11 amino acids. As DNA, the CDR3 is TGTGCCACCGGGACTCACTACGAGCAGTACTTC. Its translation is CATGTHYEQYF. Full variable domain (outside the CDR3, taken from reference TRBV11-2 and TRBJ2-7): EAGVAQSPRYKIIEKRQSVAFWCNPISGHATLYWYQQILGQGPKLLIQFQNNGVVDDSQLPKDRFSAERLKGVDSTLKIQPAKLEDSAVYLCATGTHYEQYFGPGTRLTVT.

The chain uses TRBV3-1 and TRBJ2-5; TRBD1 matches 8 bases. The CDR3 has 15 amino acids. Trimming at V came to 2 bases and at J to 1 base, leaving 3 bases not matched to a gene. CDR1 and CDR2 from the germline V gene are LGHDT and YNNKEL (reference sequence). The CDR3 DNA sequence: TGTGCCAGCAGCCAACGGACAGGGCCCCAAGAGACCCAGTACTTC. It translates to CASSQRTGPQETQYF.

The sample holds many counts of this clonotype. The chain employs TRBV28 and TRBJ2-1; 10 bases match TRBD2. The CDR3 extends over 17 amino acids. Germline V gives CDR1 MDHEN, CDR2 SYDVKM. The V and J ends lost 5 bases and 0 bases, in that order; junction bases with no gene match: 7. CDR3 nucleotide sequence: TGTGCCAGCAGTACCTTTAGCGGGAGGAGCTCCTACAATGAGCAGTTCTTC. Protein product: CASSTFSGRSSYNEQFF.

This clonotype showed up many times. This chain uses TRBV12-3 or TRBV12-4 with TRBJ1-2; TRBD1 might be the D (5 bases). The ends were cut back, 7 bases at V and 5 bases at J, with 14 bases in the middle. This CDR3 contains 13 residues. For the CDR3, the DNA is TGTGCCAGCACGTTAGGGGCCGGGTATGGCTACACCTTC. It is translated as CASTLGAGYGYTF.

The chain recombines TRBV29-1 with TRBJ2-7; D is uncertain. The CDR3 sequence is 12 residues long. CDR1 SQVTM and CDR2 ANQGSEA come from the germline V gene. V lost 0 bases and J 4 bases, leaving 7 bases between the germline ends. CDR3 sequence (DNA): TGCAGCGTTGAAGATGTGGTATACGAGCAGTACTTC. This gives the protein CSVEDVVYEQYF.

At least ten counts were recorded for this clonotype. This chain links TRBV2 with TRBJ1-4; D may be TRBD1 (6 bases). The V end was cut by 5 bases, the J end by 3 bases, with 10 bases between. Germline V gene lookup returns CDR1 SNHLY and CDR2 FYNNEI. The CDR3 has 14 residues. This CDR3 reads CASSLGAANEKLFF. The CDR3 coding sequence is TGTGCCAGCAGTTTGGGGGCGGCTAATGAAAAACTGTTTTTT.

This clonotype was recorded many times. The chain joins TRBV30 to TRBJ2-3, with D unclear. V was shortened by 0 bases and J by 0 bases, with 4 bases between the two germline ends. Germline V gene data show CDR1 as GTSNPN and CDR2 as SVGIG (reference sequence). The CDR3 is 13 residues long. The CDR3 DNA sequence: TGTGCCTGGAGTGTACTGAGCACAGATACGCAGTATTTT. Translated: CAWSVLSTDTQYF.

The genes are TRBV6-9 and TRBJ1-5; 7 bases map to TRBD1. This CDR3 is 18 amino acids long. CDR1 and CDR2 (germline): MNHGY, SVAAGI. Trimming removed 3 bases from V and 0 bases from J; junction bases left unmatched: 11. CDR3 nucleotide sequence: TGTGCCAGCAGTTACTCGAACCGGGACAGATATAGCAATCAGCCCCAGCATTTT. The encoded protein is CASSYSNRDRYSNQPQHF.

This chain links TRBV5-1 with TRBJ2-6; a possible D gene is TRBD1 (5 bases). Per germline, CDR1 SGHRS and CDR2 YFSETQ. The CDR3 totals 14 residues. The V end was cut by 4 bases, the J end by 7 bases, with 12 bases between. CDR3 protein: CASSPLGAANVLTF. The DNA of the CDR3 is TGCGCCAGCAGCCCCTTAGGGGCAGCCAACGTCCTGACTTTC.

This clonotype was counted at least ten times. The rearrangement links TRBV12-3 or TRBV12-4 to TRBJ1-1, with a weak D call TRBD1 (5 bases). This CDR3 comprises 15 residues. Trimming cost V 6 bases and J 0 bases, with 14 bases left between them. CDR3 sequence reads: CASRPTGRMNTEAFF. The CDR3 region has the DNA TGTGCCAGCAGACCGACGGGGCGCATGAACACTGAAGCTTTCTTT.

This clonotype showed up many times. The chain has TRBV10-2 and TRBJ2-7, with 9 bases lining up with TRBD2. Losses at the gene ends were 5 bases for V and 7 bases for J; bases not matched to a gene: 15. From germline, CDR1 is WSHSY and CDR2 SAAADI. The CDR3 covers 16 residues. CDR3 coding DNA: TGCGCCAGCAGTTCAGTCGGGACTAGCTGGAGAGGGGAGCAGTACTTC. This codes for CASSSVGTSWRGEQYF.

This clonotype came up many times. The V call is TRBV29-1, the J call TRBJ1-1; D remains unclear. The length of the CDR3 is 13 residues. V lost 4 bases to trimming and J lost 4 bases, with 13 bases between them. Germline CDR1 and CDR2: SQVTM and ANQGSEA. The CDR3 reads CSVVGGSITEAFF. As DNA, the CDR3 is TGCAGCGTTGTAGGCGGATCAATCACTGAAGCTTTCTTT.

The V and J genes are TRBV20-1 and TRBJ2-7; D unclear. Trimming took 2 bases from V and 2 from J, leaving 10 bases between them. The CDR3 contains 13 residues. The V gene's germline CDR1 is DFQATT and CDR2 SNEGSKA (reference sequence). CDR3: CSARKGGAYEQYF. In DNA, the CDR3 is TGCAGTGCTAGAAAAGGTGGGGCCTACGAGCAGTACTTC.

This clonotype has at least ten counts. V gene TRBV12-3 or TRBV12-4 combines with J gene TRBJ2-1, with 9 bases identical to TRBD1. The CDR3 is made up of 15 amino acids. J gave up 3 bases and V 3 bases, and 3 bases lay outside the gene matches. CDR3 DNA sequence: TGTGCCAGCAGTTTCGGGACAGGGTTCTACAATGAGCAGTTCTTC. Its translation is CASSFGTGFYNEQFF.

This clonotype was seen ten or more times. V is TRBV7-6 and J is TRBJ2-1; D gene unclear. Germline CDR1 is SGHVS and CDR2 is FNYEAQ. Trimming cost V 0 bases and J 2 bases, with 8 bases left between them. The CDR3 covers 15 residues. The CDR3 nucleotides are TGTGCCAGCAGCTTAGCGTTAGCCACCTACAATGAGCAGTTCTTC. Its translation is CASSLALATYNEQFF.

This clonotype was seen repeatedly, ten times or more. The genes are TRBV28 and TRBJ1-1; 10 nucleotides match TRBD1. Germline lookup yields CDR1 MDHEN and CDR2 SYDVKM. The CDR3 contains 16 residues. V dropped 5 bases and J dropped 5; count of bases not matched to a gene: 11. The CDR3 nucleotides are TGTGCCAGCAGTACCTCGACAGGGGGCAGAGGGACTGAAGCTTTCTTT. It translates to CASSTSTGGRGTEAFF.

This clonotype came up many times. The CDR3 region is CASSSGLATDTQYF. CDR3 in DNA: TGTGCCAGCAGCTCGGGCCTCGCCACAGATACGCAGTATTTT. The rearrangement joins TRBV5-4 to TRBJ2-3; D ambiguous. Between the trimmed V and J ends, which lost 3 bases and 2 bases, there was a span of 10 bases. The CDR3 contains 14 residues. Germline V gives CDR1 SGHNT, CDR2 YYREEE (reference sequence).

This clonotype showed up many times. This chain links TRBV19 with TRBJ1-2; TRBD1 agrees at 9 bases. CDR3 length: 14 residues. Germline CDR1 reads LNHDA; CDR2 reads SQIVND (reference sequence). The J segment lost 2 bases and the V segment lost 10 bases, leaving 8 bases of the junction unmatched. The CDR3 sequence is CATEPGQGNYGYTF. CDR3 nucleotide sequence: TGTGCCACAGAACCGGGACAGGGAAACTATGGCTACACCTTC.

The chain joins TRBV12-3 or TRBV12-4 to TRBJ2-7; 11 bases are a match to TRBD2. Trimming took 3 bases from V and 4 from J; bases not matched to a gene: 5. The CDR3 has 15 residues. The CDR3 DNA reads TGTGCCAGCAGTTTTAGCGGGAGGGCCGGGTACGAGCAGTACTTC. This sequence encodes CASSFSGRAGYEQYF.

At least ten counts were recorded for this clonotype. The V call is TRBV2, the J call TRBJ1-1; TRBD1 is a possible D gene (6 bases). Germline CDR1 and CDR2: SNHLY and FYNNEI. Trimming removed 3 bases at V and 5 bases at J, with 13 bases between. The CDR3 totals 14 residues. In nucleotides, the CDR3 is TGTGCCAGCAGTGACGGGACAAGTGTAACTGAAGCTTTCTTT. Translation: CASSDGTSVTEAFF.

The J gene is TRBJ1-1, the V gene TRBV7-9; 8 bases match TRBD1. There are 15 residues in the CDR3. Germline CDR1 reads SEHNR; CDR2 reads FQNEAQ (reference sequence). Unmatched junction bases numbered 13, after V lost 3 bases and J lost 10 bases. The CDR3, as DNA: TGTGCCAGCAGCTTCGGGACAGGACAAATGGGTAGAGCTTTCTTT. This codes for CASSFGTGQMGRAFF.

This clonotype was detected ten times or more. The rearrangement joins TRBV25-1 to TRBJ2-2; 8 positions match TRBD1. This CDR3 contains 14 residues. The germline CDR1 and CDR2 sequences are MGHDK and SYGVNS. The V and J ends lost 3 bases and 3 bases, in that order; junction bases with no gene match: 0. CDR3 in amino acids: CASSEDRDTGELFF. Here the CDR3 DNA reads TGTGCCAGCAGTGAGGACAGGGACACCGGGGAGCTGTTTTTT.

There are many counts of this clonotype. The chain combines TRBV27 with TRBJ1-6; D is uncertain. Trimming took 0 bases from V and 10 from J, leaving 13 bases between them. CDR3 size: 15 residues. The germline gives CDR1 MNHEY, CDR2 SMNVEV (reference sequence). DNA of the CDR3: TGTGCCAGCAGTTTATCGGAAGGCTCACGGTCACCCCTCCACTTT. Amino acid sequence: CASSLSEGSRSPLHF.

The chain uses TRBV11-1 and TRBJ1-2, with D unresolved. Trimming stripped 2 bases from V and 5 bases from J, with 6 bases between. The CDR3 sequence is 12 residues long. The germline V gene has CDR1 SGHAT and CDR2 FQDESV (reference sequence). CDR3 amino acids: CASSLNPYGYTF. The CDR3 nucleotides are TGTGCCAGCAGCTTAAATCCTTATGGCTACACCTTC. The full variable domain, with the rest looked up from reference TRBV11-1 and TRBJ1-2, is EAEVAQSPRYKITEKSQAVAFWCDPISGHATLYWYRQILGQGPELLVQFQDESVVDDSQLPKDRFSAERLKGVDSTLKIQPAELGDSAMYLCASSLNPYGYTFGSGTRLTVV.